The entry that follows covers one T cell receptor beta chain sequence. This clonotype was found a few times. It has no known antigen specificity. Base qualities were left out, and no much larger clone turns up one base away. The donors were 40 or so Caucasian individuals from Russia, aged roughly 6 to 90 years, who were systemically healthy. About 10 milliliters of peripheral blood were drawn from each donor into EDTA-treated Vacutainer tubes. PBMCs were isolated by Ficoll-Paque density-gradient centrifugation, with at least 7 million obtained per sample. Trizol reagent was used to extract total RNA from the PBMCs, yielding at least 5.5 micrograms per sample. For every donor, flow cytometry on a PBMC aliquot measured the percentage of naive CD45RAhigh/CD27high T cells. Cut back by 5 bases and 8 bases, the V and J ends lie 22 bases apart. The germline V gene (reference sequence) supplies CDR1 DFQATT and CDR2 SNEGSKA. The cysteine opens and the phenylalanine closes a CDR3 of 14 amino acids. Only the CDR3 DNA is retained, 42 bases long and in frame from the first base.

The method behind the library was 5' RACE. Reads for this sample came from an Illumina HiSeq 2500. The second PCR ran for about 6 to 11 cycles and used a J-beta primer mix along with a sample-barcoded 5' primer. A unique molecular identifier was introduced onto each TCR beta cDNA molecule by a template-switch 5' adaptor carrying 12 random nucleotides. Each sample yielded at least 3 million CDR3-containing paired-end reads. First-strand cDNA synthesis was performed from all RNA using the Mint cDNA synthesis kit, with priming by a TRBC-specific oligonucleotide. After uracil-DNA glycosylase treatment, a first 18-cycle PCR used universal primers M1SS and BC2_uni_R on all cDNA. In the paper's pipeline: Normalization of each sample was performed by random selection of 1 million high-quality reads, each carrying a distinct molecular identifier. Instead of being binned into consensus sequences, reads with shared molecular identifiers were discarded. MiTCR, run with a Q25 quality threshold and the strictest error-elimination algorithm, handled CDR3 identification, clonotype clustering and error correction. Lower-bound total TCR beta diversity was estimated with a nonparametric unseen species model using Euler transformation. In TCRdb, the public reads were trimmed at Q25 with fastp and aligned with MiXCR, with productive beta chains retained. Here each entry gathers all rows of one CDR3 protein and keeps the most common genes and DNA. For this entry, the V and J calls and clone size follow TCRdb and not the study's own pipeline. Across this sample there are around 970,000 distinct CDR3 sequences, with roughly 51% seen only once. The ten biggest clones cover about 21% of the sample.

This sample was included in a study of blood T cells in healthy people across ages (dated by TCRdb to 2014 to 2015). Broadly, across the study: In model experiments, roughly one uniquely barcoded TCR beta cDNA molecule per two T cells was captured by template switching. The donors were split into four age groups: young (average roughly 15 years), middle-aged (39), aged (more than 60) and long-lived (82). Using the same blood draw, the study looked at two additional independent replicas of 1 million unique cDNA reads for two donors, one aged 18 to 30 and the other aged 80 or older. To avoid experimental bias, donors of different ages were randomly spread across the sequencing lanes. Age-related changes in TCR beta repertoire diversity were measured in the study by deep sequencing normalized with unique cDNA molecular identifiers. Overall results and qualifications from the work: Estimates of total diversity based on one million sequenced T cells were regarded as lower bounds and as underestimates. Compared with the aged group, the long-lived group had more naive CD4+ T cells, fewer expanded clones and increased TCR diversity, suggesting age selection. Observed TCR beta diversity per million T cells fell roughly linearly with age, and a significant reduction was already apparent by age about 43. Since profiling was done on bulk unsorted PBMCs, naive and antigen-experienced compartments could not be conclusively compared. There was a strong correlation between observed TCR beta diversity and the percentage of naive T cells measured by flow cytometry. Because donor CMV infection status was unknown, age-related changes in expanded clonotypes were potentially confounded.

The TCR was taken from a woman aged 55-70 years in good health. This sequence uses TRBV20-1 and TRBJ2-7; TRBD2 might be the D gene, on 6 matching bases. The sequenced sample was blood. Here the CDR3 is given as CSAFLAGTVVKQYF. In nucleotides, the sequence is TGCAGTGCTTTTTTGGCGGGAACCGTTGTGAAGCAGTACTTC.